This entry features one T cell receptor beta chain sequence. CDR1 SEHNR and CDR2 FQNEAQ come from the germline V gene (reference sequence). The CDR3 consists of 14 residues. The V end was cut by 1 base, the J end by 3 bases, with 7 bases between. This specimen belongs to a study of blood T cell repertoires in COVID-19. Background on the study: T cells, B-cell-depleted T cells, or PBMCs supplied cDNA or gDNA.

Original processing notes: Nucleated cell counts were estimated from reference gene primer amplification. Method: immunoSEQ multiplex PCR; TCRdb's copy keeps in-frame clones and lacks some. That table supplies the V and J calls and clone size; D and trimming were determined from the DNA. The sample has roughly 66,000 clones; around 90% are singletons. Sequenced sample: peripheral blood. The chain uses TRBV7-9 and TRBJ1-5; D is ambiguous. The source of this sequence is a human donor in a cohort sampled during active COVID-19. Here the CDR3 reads CASSLGQNNQPQHF. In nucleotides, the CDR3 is TGTGCCAGCAGCTTAGGGCAGAACAATCAGCCCCAGCATTTT.